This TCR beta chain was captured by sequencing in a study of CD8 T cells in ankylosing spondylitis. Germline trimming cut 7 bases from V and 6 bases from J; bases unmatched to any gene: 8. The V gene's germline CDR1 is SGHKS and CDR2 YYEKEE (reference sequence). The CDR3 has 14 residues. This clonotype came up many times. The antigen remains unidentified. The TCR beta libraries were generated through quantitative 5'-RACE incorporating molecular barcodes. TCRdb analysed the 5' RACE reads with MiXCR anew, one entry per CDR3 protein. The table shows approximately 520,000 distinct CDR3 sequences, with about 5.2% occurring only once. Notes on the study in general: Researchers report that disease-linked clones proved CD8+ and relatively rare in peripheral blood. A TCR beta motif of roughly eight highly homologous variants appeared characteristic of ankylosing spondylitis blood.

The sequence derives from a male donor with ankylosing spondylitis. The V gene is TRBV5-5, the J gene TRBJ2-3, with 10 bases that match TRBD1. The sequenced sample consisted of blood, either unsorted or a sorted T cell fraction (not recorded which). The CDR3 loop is CASQDRGLDDTQYF. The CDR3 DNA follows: TGTGCCAGCCAAGACAGGGGGCTCGATGATACGCAGTATTTT.